What follows are 5 T cell receptor beta chains derived from one specimen sequenced in a study of PD-L1 blockade in urothelial cancer. Stated time point: pretreatment peripheral blood. Sequencing was performed with immunoSEQ multiplex PCR; in TCRdb, only in-frame clones are kept and a portion is missing. This table has roughly 49,000 clones, 70% to 90% appearing once. The sample in question was PBMCs, obtained around atezolizumab (anti-PD-L1) treatment. These receptors all come from a man in his sixties with urothelial cancer.

This chain joins TRBV6-4 and TRBJ2-1; TRBD2 aligns across 10 bases. Germline V gives CDR1 MRHNA, CDR2 SNTAGT. Trimming took 8 bases from V and 8 from J; bases not matched to a gene: 12. The CDR3 is 15 amino acids. The CDR3 region has the DNA TGTGCCAGCTCTGCCTCGGGGACTAGCGTCGATGAGCAGTTCTTC. Its protein product is CASSASGTSVDEQFF.

The V gene is TRBV5-1, the J gene TRBJ2-7; 13 bases are a match to TRBD2. The ends lost 4 bases at V and 0 bases at J; junction bases unmatched: 7. The CDR3 is 17 residues long. Looked up from germline, CDR1 is SGHRS and CDR2 is YFSETQ. The CDR3 here is CASSLGLAGPSSYEQYF. The CDR3 DNA reads TGCGCCAGCAGCCTGGGACTAGCGGGGCCGAGCTCCTACGAGCAGTACTTC.

The chain is built from TRBV19 and TRBJ2-1, with 11 bases matching TRBD2. CDR3 length: 17 amino acids. V was clipped by 5 bases and J by 4 bases; unmatched bases: 10. Germline V gene sequence: CDR1 LNHDA, CDR2 SQIVND (reference sequence). CDR3 sequence reads: CASSPRPTSGVYNEQFF. The CDR3 DNA sequence: TGTGCCAGTAGTCCCCGACCGACTAGCGGGGTTTACAATGAGCAGTTCTTC.

The chain employs TRBV14 and TRBJ2-7, with 7 nucleotides matching TRBD1. CDR1 and CDR2 from the germline V gene are SGHDN and FVKESK. V shed 5 bases, J shed 3 bases, and the junction held 7 bases outside the gene matches. This CDR3 spans 14 amino acids. CDR3 nucleotide sequence: TGTGCCAGCAGCGACGGGGCAGGGGGCTACGAGCAGTACTTC. This encodes CASSDGAGGYEQYF.

This chain connects TRBV19 to TRBJ2-1, with 7 bases lining up with TRBD1. The CDR3 has 15 amino acids. After removal of 3 bases from V and 5 bases from J, the junction contained 7 bases not matched to a gene. Germline CDR1 reads LNHDA; CDR2 reads SQIVND (reference sequence). The CDR3 region is CASSIRQGTNNEQFF. CDR3 bases: TGTGCCAGTAGTATCCGACAGGGAACGAACAATGAGCAGTTCTTC.